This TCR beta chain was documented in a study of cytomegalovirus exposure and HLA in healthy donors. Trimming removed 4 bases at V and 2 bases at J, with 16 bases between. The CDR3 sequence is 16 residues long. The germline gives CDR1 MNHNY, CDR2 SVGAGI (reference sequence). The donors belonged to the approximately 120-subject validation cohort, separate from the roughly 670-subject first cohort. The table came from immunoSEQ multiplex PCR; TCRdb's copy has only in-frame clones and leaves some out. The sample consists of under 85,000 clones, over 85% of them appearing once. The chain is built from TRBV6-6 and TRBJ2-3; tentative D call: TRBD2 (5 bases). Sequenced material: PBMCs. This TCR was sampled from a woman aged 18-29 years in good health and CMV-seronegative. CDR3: CASSFSRGGPTDTQYF. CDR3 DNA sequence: TGTGCCAGCAGTTTTTCCCGCGGCGGGCCCACAGATACGCAGTATTTT.